These T cell receptor beta chains were read from a single sample in a study of OX40 agonist ivuxolimab in advanced cancers. Some clones are missing from TCRdb's copy, which holds only in-frame ones; the method was immunoSEQ multiplex PCR. The sample lists approximately 58,000 clones, roughly four fifths occurring once. The material sequenced was CD4+ or CD8+ T cells sorted from blood, taken in a trial of the OX40 agonist ivuxolimab. Receptor source: an adult with an advanced solid tumor such as melanoma, head and neck, liver or kidney cancer. Both conserved end residues are part of each CDR3. The D gene is left open where the match is weak. Rows give clone size only sometimes, using once, few, many, or a class for an expanded clone.

14 | TRBJ2-5 | TRBV18 | - | - | CASSPQVFRETQYF | TGTGCCAGCTCACCCCAGGTATTCCGAGAGACCCAGTACTTC
14 | TRBJ2-5 | TRBV5-1 | - | - | CASSFSLPQETQYF | TGCGCCAGCAGCTTCTCACTACCCCAAGAGACCCAGTACTTC
15 | TRBJ1-6 | TRBV27 | TRBD1 | - | CASRRDRTYNSPLHF | TGTGCCAGTAGGAGGGACAGAACATATAATTCACCCCTCCACTTT
14 | TRBJ2-3 | TRBV7-2 | - | - | CASSLRVLADTQYF | TGTGCCAGCAGCCTCCGGGTTTTGGCAGATACGCAGTATTTT
15 | TRBJ1-2 | TRBV9 | - | - | CASSLRPGGNYGYTF | TGTGCCAGCAGCCTCCGCCCGGGGGGGAACTATGGCTACACCTTC
13 | TRBJ2-3 | TRBV11-2 | - | once | CASSLPSTDTQYF | TGTGCCAGCAGCTTACCAAGCACAGATACGCAGTATTTT
17 | TRBJ1-3 | TRBV4-1 | TRBD1 | - | CASSLSGTGGSGNTIYF | TGCGCCAGCAGCCTATCCGGGACAGGGGGTTCTGGAAACACCATATATTTT
14 | TRBJ2-7 | TRBV7-2 | TRBD2 | - | CASSLTSGGYEQYF | TGTGCCAGCAGCTTAACTAGCGGGGGCTACGAGCAGTACTTC
15 | TRBJ1-2 | TRBV7-2 | - | - | CASSPAGFQGYGYTF | TGTGCCAGCAGCCCCGCAGGGTTCCAAGGCTATGGCTACACCTTC
14 | TRBJ2-3 | TRBV14 | TRBD2 | - | CASSQGLAVDTQYF | TGTGCCAGCAGCCAGGGACTAGCGGTAGATACGCAGTATTTT
15 | TRBJ2-5 | TRBV5-4 | - | - | CASSLEGLDQETQYF | TGTGCCAGCAGCTTGGAGGGACTGGATCAAGAGACCCAGTACTTC
14 | TRBJ1-1 | TRBV29-1 | TRBD1 | - | CSVEEAGGETEAFF | TGCAGCGTTGAGGAGGCAGGGGGTGAAACTGAAGCTTTCTTT
12 | TRBJ2-5 | TRBV5-1 | - | - | CASSSGLGWGYF | TGCGCCAGCAGCTCGGGACTGGGATGGGGGTACTTC
13 | TRBJ2-7 | TRBV18 | - | - | CASSSTSSYEQYF | TGTGCCAGCTCATCGACATCCTCCTACGAGCAGTACTTC
14 | TRBJ2-3 | TRBV11-3 | - | - | CASSLVGSTDTQYF | TGTGCCAGCAGCTTAGTTGGGTCCACAGATACGCAGTATTTT
13 | TRBJ1-5 | TRBV6-1 | - | few | CASSEGTGQPQHF | TGTGCCAGCAGTGAAGGGACCGGTCAGCCCCAGCATTTT
14 | TRBJ2-5 | TRBV6-5 | - | few | CASSYFQGRGTQYF | TGTGCCAGCAGTTACTTTCAGGGGCGAGGGACCCAGTACTTC
13 | TRBJ2-7 | TRBV12-5 | - | - | CASGRDRSYEQYF | TGTGCTAGTGGGAGGGACCGCTCCTACGAGCAGTACTTC
14 | TRBJ2-5 | TRBV7-6 | - | - | CASSLAGGGETQYF | TGTGCCAGCAGCTTAGCGGGAGGAGGGGAGACCCAGTACTTC
15 | TRBJ1-2 | TRBV7-2 | - | once | CASSLVPGDNYGYTF | TGTGCCAGCAGCTTAGTTCCAGGGGATAACTATGGCTACACCTTC
14 | TRBJ1-6 | TRBV2 | - | - | CASSEDGMESPLHF | TGTGCCAGCAGTGAAGACGGTATGGAATCACCCCTCCACTTT
17 | TRBJ2-5 | TRBV19 | TRBD1 | - | CASSLGQGPNLQETQYF | TGTGCCAGTAGCCTGGGACAGGGGCCCAACCTCCAAGAGACCCAGTACTTC
13 | TRBJ2-7 | TRBV5-4 | - | - | CASSLGGRDEQYF | TGTGCCAGCAGCCTGGGGGGGCGCGACGAGCAGTACTTC
15 | TRBJ1-6 | TRBV7-8 | - | - | CASSRAGGGVGPLHF | TGTGCCAGCAGCAGAGCCGGGGGAGGGGTAGGACCCCTCCACTTT
15 | TRBJ1-2 | TRBV4-1 | - | - | CASSQDKAPRYGYTF | TGCGCCAGCAGCCAAGATAAGGCACCGCGCTATGGCTACACCTTC
14 | TRBJ2-3 | TRBV11-1 | - | - | CASSPRTSTDTQYF | TGTGCCAGCAGCCCAAGGACTTCCACAGATACGCAGTATTTT
14 | TRBJ1-1 | TRBV4-1 | - | - | CASSQDQEGKEAFF | TGCGCCAGCAGCCAAGATCAGGAGGGGAAGGAAGCTTTCTTT
16 | TRBJ2-6 | TRBV5-4 | - | - | CASSPGHNSGANVLTF | TGTGCCAGCAGCCCGGGACACAACTCTGGGGCCAACGTCCTGACTTTC
14 | TRBJ2-5 | TRBV15 | - | few | CATSRDPKGETQYF | TGTGCCACCAGCAGAGATCCAAAGGGAGAGACCCAGTACTTC
14 | TRBJ1-2 | TRBV2 | - | - | CASSVGGIYYGYTF | TGTGCCAGCAGTGTAGGCGGAATTTACTATGGCTACACCTTC
16 | TRBJ1-2 | TRBV27 | TRBD1 | - | CASSKIGTGSNYGYTF | TGTGCCAGCAGTAAAATAGGGACAGGGAGTAACTATGGCTACACCTTC
12 | TRBJ1-4 | TRBV2 | - | - | CASQSPNEKLFF | TGTGCCAGCCAGAGCCCTAATGAAAAACTGTTTTTT
14 | TRBJ2-1 | TRBV12-5 | - | few | CASGLRAGYNEQFF | TGTGCTAGTGGTCTCCGGGCGGGGTACAATGAGCAGTTCTTC
16 | TRBJ1-4 | TRBV6-5 | - | - | CASSYSITSTNEKLFF | TGTGCCAGCAGTTACTCGATCACCTCAACTAATGAAAAACTGTTTTTT
15 | TRBJ1-1 | TRBV25-1 | - | - | CASSWRTAQNTEAFF | TGTGCCAGCAGCTGGCGGACGGCACAAAACACTGAAGCTTTCTTT
14 | TRBJ2-7 | TRBV28 | - | - | CASSLAGSSYEQYF | TGTGCCAGCAGTTTGGCAGGGAGCTCCTACGAGCAGTACTTC
15 | TRBJ2-1 | TRBV7-2 | - | - | CASSLSAGSYNEQFF | TGTGCCAGCAGCCTCTCGGCGGGGAGTTACAATGAGCAGTTCTTC
14 | TRBJ1-5 | TRBV4-1 | - | - | CASSQLGVNQPQHF | TGCGCCAGCAGCCAATTGGGCGTCAATCAGCCCCAGCATTTT
13 | TRBJ2-1 | TRBV6-1 | - | - | CASSDPGTDEQFF | TGTGCCAGCAGTGATCCGGGTACCGATGAGCAGTTCTTC
14 | TRBJ2-2 | TRBV19 | - | - | CASKGGVDTGELFF | TGTGCCAGTAAGGGGGGCGTCGACACCGGGGAGCTGTTTTTT
15 | TRBJ1-1 | TRBV5-1 | - | - | CASSLDRTPVSEAFF | TGCGCCAGCAGCTTGGATCGGACCCCGGTCTCTGAAGCTTTCTTT
14 | TRBJ2-7 | TRBV11-2 | - | - | CASSRGAGAYEQYF | TGTGCCAGCAGCCGGGGGGCAGGGGCCTACGAGCAGTACTTC